This T cell receptor (beta chain) derives from a study of cytomegalovirus exposure and HLA in healthy donors. Whole-study findings and limits: Reports credit the classifier with highly specific, highly sensitive diagnosis of cytomegalovirus status. A subsequent analysis found that TCR clusters from the first cohort also tended to co-occur in the 130 or so validation repertoires, with about 95% of cluster scores above 0.

Sequenced by immunoSEQ multiplex PCR; TCRdb stores in-frame clones only, minus some. The sample lists about 47,000 clones; roughly nine tenths were seen once. Remarks on this clone: Its antigen is as yet unknown.

The CDR3 consists of 16 residues. With 6 bases clipped from V and 7 bases from J, the junction kept 16 bases outside the gene matches. Germline assignment: CDR1 KGHSH and CDR2 LQKENI. The clonotype originates from a man in his late teens or twenties in good health and CMV-seronegative. The sequenced sample consisted of PBMCs. V gene TRBV18 combines with J gene TRBJ2-3, with TRBD2 matching 7 bases. CDR3 sequence reads: CASSQRPLAEGNTQYF. The DNA of the CDR3 is TGTGCCAGCTCCCAAAGACCCCTAGCGGAAGGAAATACGCAGTATTTT. The full variable domain, completed using reference TRBV18 and TRBJ2-3, is NAGVMQNPRHLVRRRGQEARLRCSPMKGHSHVYWYRQLPEEGLKFMVYLQKENIIDESGMPKERFSAEFPKEGPSILRIQQVVRGDSAAYFCASSQRPLAEGNTQYFGPGTRLTVL.